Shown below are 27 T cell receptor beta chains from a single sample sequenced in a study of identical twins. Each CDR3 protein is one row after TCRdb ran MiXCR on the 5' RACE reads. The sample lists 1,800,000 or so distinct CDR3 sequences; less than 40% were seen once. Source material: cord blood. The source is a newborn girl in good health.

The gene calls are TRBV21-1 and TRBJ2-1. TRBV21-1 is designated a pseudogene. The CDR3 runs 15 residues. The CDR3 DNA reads TGTGCCAGCAGCAAAGGAACGGTTTCCTACAATGAGCAGTCCTTC. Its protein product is CASSKGTVSYNEQSF.

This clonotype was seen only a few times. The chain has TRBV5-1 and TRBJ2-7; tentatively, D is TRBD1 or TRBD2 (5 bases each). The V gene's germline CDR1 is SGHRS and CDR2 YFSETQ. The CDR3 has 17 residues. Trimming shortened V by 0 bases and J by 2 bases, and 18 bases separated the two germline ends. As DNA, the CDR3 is TGCGCCAGCAGCTTGGCCACCGAGGGGCCTTTGGCCTACGAGCAGTACTTC. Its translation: CASSLATEGPLAYEQYF.

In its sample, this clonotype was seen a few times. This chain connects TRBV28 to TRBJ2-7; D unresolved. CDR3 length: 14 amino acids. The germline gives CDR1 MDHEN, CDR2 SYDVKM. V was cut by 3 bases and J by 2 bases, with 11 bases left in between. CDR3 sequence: CASSLGRLTYEQYF. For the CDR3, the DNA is TGTGCCAGCAGTTTGGGAAGGCTTACCTACGAGCAGTACTTC. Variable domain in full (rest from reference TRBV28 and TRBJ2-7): DVKVTQSSRYLVKRTGEKVFLECVQDMDHENMFWYRQDPGLGLRLIYFSYDVKMKEKGDIPEGYSVSREKKERFSLILESASTNQTSMYLCASSLGRLTYEQYFGPGTRLTVT.

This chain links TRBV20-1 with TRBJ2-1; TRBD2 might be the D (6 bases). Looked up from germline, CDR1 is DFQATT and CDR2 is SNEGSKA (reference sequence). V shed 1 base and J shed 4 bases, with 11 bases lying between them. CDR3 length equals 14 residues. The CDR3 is CSARGRLGYNEQFF. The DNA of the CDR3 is TGCAGTGCTAGAGGGCGACTAGGGTACAATGAGCAGTTCTTC.

The CDR3: CASSAPAGGFAYNEQFF. For the CDR3, the DNA is TGTGCCAGCAGCGCGCCTGCAGGGGGGTTTGCGTACAATGAGCAGTTCTTC. The chain links TRBV11-2 to TRBJ2-1; D perhaps matches TRBD1 (7 bases). V lost 5 bases and J 4 bases, leaving 21 bases between the germline ends. From germline, CDR1 is SGHAT and CDR2 FQNNGV. This CDR3 is built from 17 residues. Together with reference TRBV11-2 and TRBJ2-1, the CDR3 gives the full variable domain: EAGVAQSPRYKIIEKRQSVAFWCNPISGHATLYWYQQILGQGPKLLIQFQNNGVVDDSQLPKDRFSAERLKGVDSTLKIQPAKLEDSAVYLCASSAPAGGFAYNEQFFGPGTRLTVL.

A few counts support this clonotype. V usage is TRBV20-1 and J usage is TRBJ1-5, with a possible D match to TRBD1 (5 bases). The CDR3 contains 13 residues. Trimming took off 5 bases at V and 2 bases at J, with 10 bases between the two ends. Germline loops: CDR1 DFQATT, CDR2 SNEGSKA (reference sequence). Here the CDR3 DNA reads TGCAGTGCTCAGGGTGTGCGCAATCAGCCCCAGCATTTT. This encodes CSAQGVRNQPQHF.

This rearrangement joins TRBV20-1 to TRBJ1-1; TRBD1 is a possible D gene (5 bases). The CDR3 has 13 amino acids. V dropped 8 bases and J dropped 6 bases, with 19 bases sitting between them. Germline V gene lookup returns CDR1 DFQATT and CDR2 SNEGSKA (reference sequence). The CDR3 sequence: CSPPIDRRAEAFF. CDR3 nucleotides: TGCAGTCCTCCCATCGACAGAAGGGCTGAAGCTTTCTTT.

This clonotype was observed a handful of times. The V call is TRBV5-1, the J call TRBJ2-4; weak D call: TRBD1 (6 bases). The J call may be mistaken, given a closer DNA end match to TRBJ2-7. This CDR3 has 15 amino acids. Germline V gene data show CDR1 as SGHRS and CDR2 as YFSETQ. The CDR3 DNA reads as TGCGCCAGCAGCTTGCTTAGGACAGTGACCTACGAGCAGTACTTC. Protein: CASSLLRTVTYEQYF.

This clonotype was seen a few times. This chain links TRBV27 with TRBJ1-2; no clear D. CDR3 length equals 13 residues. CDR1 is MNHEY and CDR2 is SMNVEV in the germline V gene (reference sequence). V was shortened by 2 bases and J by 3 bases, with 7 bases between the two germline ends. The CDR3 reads CASSLNGYYGYTF. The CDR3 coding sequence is TGTGCCAGCAGTTTAAACGGTTACTATGGCTACACCTTC.

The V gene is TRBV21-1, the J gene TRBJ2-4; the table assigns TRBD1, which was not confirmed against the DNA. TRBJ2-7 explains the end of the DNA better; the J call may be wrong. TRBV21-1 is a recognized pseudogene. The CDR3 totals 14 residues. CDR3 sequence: CACSKGRGSYEQYF. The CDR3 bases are TGCGCCTGCAGCAAAGGAAGGGGTTCCTACGAGCAGTACTTC.

The CDR3 DNA follows: TGTGCCATCAGTCCCGGACTAGCGGTAAATACTAGGGGTCCAGATACGCAGTATTTT. It encodes CAISPGLAVNTRGPDTQYF. The gene calls are TRBV10-3 and TRBJ2-3; 10 bases align to TRBD2. In germline, CDR1 is ENHRY, CDR2 SYGVKD. This CDR3 is 19 amino acids long. After removal of 5 bases from V and 4 bases from J, the junction contained 18 bases not matched to a gene.

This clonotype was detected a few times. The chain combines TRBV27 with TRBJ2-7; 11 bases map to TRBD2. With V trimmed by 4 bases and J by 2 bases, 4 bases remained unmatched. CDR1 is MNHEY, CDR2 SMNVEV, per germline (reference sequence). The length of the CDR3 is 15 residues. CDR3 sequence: CASSWSSGGAYEQYF. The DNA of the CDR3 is TGTGCCAGCAGTTGGAGTAGCGGGGGGGCCTACGAGCAGTACTTC.

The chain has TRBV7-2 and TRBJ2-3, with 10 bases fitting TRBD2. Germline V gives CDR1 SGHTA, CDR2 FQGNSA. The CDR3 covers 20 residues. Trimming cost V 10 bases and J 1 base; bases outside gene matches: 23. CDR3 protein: CAISGRGATSGPGGTDTQYF. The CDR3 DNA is TGTGCCATCTCAGGCCGGGGGGCGACTAGCGGGCCTGGTGGCACAGATACGCAGTATTTT.

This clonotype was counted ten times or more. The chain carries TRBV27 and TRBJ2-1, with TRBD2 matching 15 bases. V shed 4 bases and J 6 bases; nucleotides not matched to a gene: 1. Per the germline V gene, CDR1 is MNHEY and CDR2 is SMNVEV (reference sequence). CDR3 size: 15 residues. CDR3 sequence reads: CASSWTSGRANEQFF. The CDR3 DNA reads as TGTGCCAGCAGTTGGACTAGCGGGAGGGCCAATGAGCAGTTCTTC.

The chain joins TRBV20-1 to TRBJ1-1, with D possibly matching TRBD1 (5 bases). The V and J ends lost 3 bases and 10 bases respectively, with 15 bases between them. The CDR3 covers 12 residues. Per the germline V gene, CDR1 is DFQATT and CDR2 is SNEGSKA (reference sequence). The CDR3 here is CSASQPPGVAFF. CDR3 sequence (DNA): TGCAGTGCTAGCCAGCCCCCGGGGGTAGCTTTCTTT.

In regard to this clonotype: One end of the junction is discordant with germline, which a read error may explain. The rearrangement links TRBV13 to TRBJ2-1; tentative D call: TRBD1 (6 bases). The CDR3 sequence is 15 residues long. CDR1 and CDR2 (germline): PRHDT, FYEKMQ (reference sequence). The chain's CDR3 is CANSLVQGTYNEQFF. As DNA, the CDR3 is TGTGCCAACAGCTTAGTACAGGGAACCTACAATGAGCAGTTCTTC.

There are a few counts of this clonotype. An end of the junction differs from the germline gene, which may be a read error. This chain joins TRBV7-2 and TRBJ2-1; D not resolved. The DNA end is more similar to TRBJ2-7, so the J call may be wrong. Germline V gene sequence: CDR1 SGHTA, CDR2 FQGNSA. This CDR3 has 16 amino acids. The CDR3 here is CASTLRGLGSYNEQYF. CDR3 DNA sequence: TGTGCCAGCACCTTACGTGGGTTGGGGTCCTACAATGAGCAGTACTTC.

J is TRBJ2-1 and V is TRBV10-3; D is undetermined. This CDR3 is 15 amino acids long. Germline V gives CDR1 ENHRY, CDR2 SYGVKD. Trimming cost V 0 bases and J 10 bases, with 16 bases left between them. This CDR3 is CAISESEPALREQFF. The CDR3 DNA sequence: TGTGCCATCAGTGAGTCGGAGCCCGCCTTGAGGGAGCAGTTCTTC.

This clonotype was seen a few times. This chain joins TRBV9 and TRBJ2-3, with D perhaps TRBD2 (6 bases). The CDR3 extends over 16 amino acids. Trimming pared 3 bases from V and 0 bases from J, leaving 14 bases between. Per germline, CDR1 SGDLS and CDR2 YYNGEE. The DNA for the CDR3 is TGTGCCAGCAGCGCCCACCCAGGGACTAGCACAGATACGCAGTATTTT. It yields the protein CASSAHPGTSTDTQYF.

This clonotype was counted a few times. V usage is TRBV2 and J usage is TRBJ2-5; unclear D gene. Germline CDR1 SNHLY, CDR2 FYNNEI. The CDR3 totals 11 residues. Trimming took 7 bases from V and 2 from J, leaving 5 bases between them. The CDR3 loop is CASNLQETQYF. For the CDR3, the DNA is TGTGCCAGCAACTTACAAGAGACCCAGTACTTC.

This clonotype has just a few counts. CDR3 amino acids: CASSQDTSGRRGYEQYF. Here the CDR3 DNA reads TGTGCCAGCAGCCAAGATACTAGCGGGAGGAGGGGCTACGAGCAGTACTTC. V and J are TRBV4-2 and TRBJ2-7; the match to TRBD2 covers 12 bases. Trimming cost V 0 bases and J 3 bases; bases outside gene matches: 6. Per the germline V gene, CDR1 is LGHNA and CDR2 is YNFKEQ. The CDR3 contains 17 residues.

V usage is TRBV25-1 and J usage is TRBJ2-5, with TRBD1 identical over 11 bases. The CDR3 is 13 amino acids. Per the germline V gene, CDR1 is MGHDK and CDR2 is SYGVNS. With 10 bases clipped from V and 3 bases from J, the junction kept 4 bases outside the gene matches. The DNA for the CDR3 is TGTGCCACCTGGACAGGGGGCAAAGAGACCCAGTACTTC. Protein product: CATWTGGKETQYF.

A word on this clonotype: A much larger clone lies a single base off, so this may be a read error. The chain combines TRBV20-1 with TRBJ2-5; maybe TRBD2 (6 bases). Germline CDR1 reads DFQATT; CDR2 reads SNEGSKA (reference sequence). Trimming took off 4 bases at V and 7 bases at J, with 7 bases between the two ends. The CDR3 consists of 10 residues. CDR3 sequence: CSAMGGTQYF. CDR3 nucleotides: TGCAGTGCTATGGGGGGGACCCAGTACTTC.

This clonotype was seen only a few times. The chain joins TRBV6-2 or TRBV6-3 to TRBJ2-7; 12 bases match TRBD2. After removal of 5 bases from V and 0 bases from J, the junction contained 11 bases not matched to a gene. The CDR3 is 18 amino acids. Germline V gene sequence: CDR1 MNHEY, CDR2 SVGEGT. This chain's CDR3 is CASSGPIGLAGISYEQYF. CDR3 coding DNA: TGTGCCAGCAGTGGACCTATCGGACTAGCGGGGATCTCCTACGAGCAGTACTTC.

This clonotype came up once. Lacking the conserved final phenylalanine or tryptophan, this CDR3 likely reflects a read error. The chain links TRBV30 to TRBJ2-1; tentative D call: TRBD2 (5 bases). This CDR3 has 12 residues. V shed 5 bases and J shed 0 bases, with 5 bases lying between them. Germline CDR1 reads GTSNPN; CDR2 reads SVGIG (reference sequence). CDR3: CAWEGSYNEQFL. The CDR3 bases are TGTGCCTGGGAGGGCTCCTACAATGAGCAGTTCCTC.

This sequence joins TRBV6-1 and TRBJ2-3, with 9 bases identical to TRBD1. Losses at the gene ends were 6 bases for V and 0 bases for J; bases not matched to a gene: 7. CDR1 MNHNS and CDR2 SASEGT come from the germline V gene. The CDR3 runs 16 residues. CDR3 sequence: CASSVNGQGSTDTQYF. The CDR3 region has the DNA TGTGCCAGCAGCGTAAACGGACAGGGGAGCACAGATACGCAGTATTTT.

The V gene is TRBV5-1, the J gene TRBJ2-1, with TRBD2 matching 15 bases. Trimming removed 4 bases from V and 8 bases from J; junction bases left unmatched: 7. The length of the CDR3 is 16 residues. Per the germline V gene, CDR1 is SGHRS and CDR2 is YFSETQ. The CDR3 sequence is CASSEWTSGRADEQFF. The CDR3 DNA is TGCGCCAGCAGCGAATGGACTAGCGGGAGGGCCGATGAGCAGTTCTTC.